Here is one T cell receptor beta chain with its context. Its specificity is unknown. Method: immunoSEQ multiplex PCR; TCRdb's copy keeps in-frame clones and lacks some. The sample comprises 5,000 to 6,500 clones, about nine tenths of which are singletons, and roughly 15% rests with the top ten. These data originate in a study of T cells in localized non-small cell lung cancer. Study-level points and caveats: The study sequenced only one region of the tumor. As a result, intratumor heterogeneity could not be excluded and remains possible.

The CDR3 is 15 residues long. Germline V CDR1 and CDR2: MNHNS, SASEGT. Deletions cut 2 bases from V and 10 bases from J, with 20 bases between. The chain carries TRBV6-1 and TRBJ1-1; D perhaps matches TRBD1 (6 bases). Sequences were derived from peripheral blood, sampled before any cancer treatment. The clonotype originates from a male donor aged 60 or over with stage I lung adenocarcinoma. The CDR3: CASSENFGQPLGAFF. Here the CDR3 DNA reads TGTGCCAGCAGTGAAAATTTTGGACAGCCTCTTGGAGCTTTCTTT.